What follows describes a single T cell receptor beta chain. Germline CDR1 SGDLS, CDR2 YYNGEE. V gave up 5 bases and J gave up 3 bases; unmatched junction bases: 8. The length of the CDR3 is 14 residues. The sample belongs to a study of CD8+ T cells in alopecia areata. The treatment: oral pan-JAK inhibitor, 5-10 mg twice daily. The authors extracted RNA and reverse transcribed it into cDNA as the sequencing template. Only in-frame clones appear in the TCRdb table, and some are missing; sequencing was by immunoSEQ multiplex PCR. The sample consists of about 190,000 clones, roughly 66% of them appearing once.

The source of this sequence is a human donor with alopecia areata. Sequences were derived from CD4+ T cells sorted from blood, sampled at week 24, from a patient treated with tofacitinib. The V and J genes are TRBV9 and TRBJ2-7, with TRBD1 identical over 7 bases. Here the CDR3 DNA reads TGTGCCAGCAGTTTACGGCCAGGGGGCTACGAGCAGTACTTC. Translated, it gives CASSLRPGGYEQYF.